This passage covers 14 T cell receptor beta chains from one sample sequenced in a study of neurological immune-mediated disorders. TCRdb re-called the 5' RACE reads with MiXCR, one entry per CDR3 protein. The sample yields approximately 66,000 distinct CDR3 sequences, 3.5% to 5.5% seen once. Source material: PBMCs. The source of these receptors is a young man with multiple sclerosis.

This clonotype has a count of ten or more. J is TRBJ2-4 and V is TRBV29-1; D uncertain. The ends were cut back, 0 bases at V and 0 bases at J, with 9 bases in the middle. The CDR3 has 15 amino acids. Germline assignment: CDR1 SQVTM and CDR2 ANQGSEA. This chain's CDR3 is CSVEDLAIAKNIQYF. CDR3 DNA sequence: TGCAGCGTTGAAGATCTGGCAATAGCCAAAAACATTCAGTACTTC.

There are many counts of this clonotype. This chain joins TRBV5-1 and TRBJ1-1; 7 bases align to TRBD1. The CDR3 runs 14 residues. V shed 4 bases, J shed 2 bases, and the junction held 5 bases outside the gene matches. Germline V gene data show CDR1 as SGHRS and CDR2 as YFSETQ. Here the CDR3 reads CASSVTGRNTEAFF. CDR3 nucleotide sequence: TGCGCCAGCAGCGTGACAGGGAGAAACACTGAAGCTTTCTTT.

This clonotype was seen ten or more times. This chain joins TRBV15 and TRBJ2-7; D possibly matches TRBD1 or TRBD2 (6 bases each). Trimming took 0 bases from V and 4 from J, leaving 19 bases between them. This CDR3 region has 17 residues. Germline V gene lookup returns CDR1 LNHNV and CDR2 YYDKDF (reference sequence). CDR3 nucleotide sequence: TGTGCCACCAGCAGAGATAGGGGGGCCGGTTTGGGTTACGAGCAGTACTTC. Residues: CATSRDRGAGLGYEQYF.

This clonotype was counted at least ten times. The rearrangement links TRBV7-8 to TRBJ1-5; tentative D call: TRBD1 (6 bases). Per the germline V gene, CDR1 is SGHVS and CDR2 is FQNEAQ. With 4 bases removed from V and 2 bases from J, the gap between germline ends came to 15 bases. The CDR3 extends over 16 amino acids. CDR3 amino acids: CASSSTGSRGNQPQHF. In nucleotides, the CDR3 is TGTGCCAGCAGCTCAACAGGGAGTAGGGGCAATCAGCCCCAGCATTTT.

At least ten counts were recorded for this clonotype. The chain has TRBV5-1 and TRBJ2-2; D possibly corresponds to TRBD1 (5 bases). Trimming stripped 0 bases from V and 2 bases from J, with 8 bases between. Per germline, CDR1 SGHRS and CDR2 YFSETQ. The CDR3 covers 15 residues. The CDR3 region is CASSLGTSNTGELFF. The DNA of the CDR3 is TGCGCCAGCAGCTTGGGGACAAGCAACACCGGGGAGCTGTTTTTT.

This clonotype has a count of ten or more. The chain joins TRBV6-5 to TRBJ1-1; no reliable D call. Germline V lookup: CDR1 MNHEY, CDR2 SVGAGI. This CDR3 is 14 amino acids long. V lost 2 bases to trimming and J lost 0 bases, with 7 bases between them. Here the CDR3 DNA reads TGTGCCAGCAGTTACGGTGTTATGAACACTGAAGCTTTCTTT. Translation gives CASSYGVMNTEAFF.

The genes are TRBV4-1 and TRBJ1-4; 7 bases line up with TRBD1. The CDR3 runs 16 residues. Trimming removed 2 bases from V and 4 bases from J; junction bases left unmatched: 7. Germline CDR1 is MGHRA and CDR2 is YSYEKL. CDR3 DNA: TGCGCCAGCAGCCAAAGGACAGGTCCTCGTAATGAAAAACTGTTTTTT. Its protein product is CASSQRTGPRNEKLFF.

There are many counts of this clonotype. The chain links TRBV27 to TRBJ1-6, with D perhaps matching TRBD1 (5 bases). Germline CDR1 and CDR2: MNHEY and SMNVEV (reference sequence). This CDR3 region has 13 residues. Trimming shortened V by 7 bases and J by 9 bases, and 13 bases separated the two germline ends. The CDR3 loop reads CASMDTLSSPLHF. The CDR3 region has the DNA TGTGCCAGCATGGACACGTTGAGTTCACCCCTCCACTTT.

CDR3 sequence (DNA): TGCGCCAGCAGACCGACTGGGGGTCATTTGGGCACTGAAGCTTTCTTT. It yields the protein CASRPTGGHLGTEAFF. V usage is TRBV5-1 and J usage is TRBJ1-1; D is possibly TRBD1 (5 bases). V lost 5 bases and J lost 4, with 21 bases in between. Per the germline V gene, CDR1 is SGHRS and CDR2 is YFSETQ. The CDR3 is 16 residues long.

This clonotype was recorded many times. The chain uses TRBV4-1 and TRBJ1-2; 9 bases match TRBD1. CDR1 is MGHRA, CDR2 YSYEKL, per germline. The CDR3 is 21 residues long. The V gene end was trimmed by 3 bases and the J gene end by 0 bases; junction bases not matched to a gene: 20. The CDR3 DNA sequence: TGCGCCAGCAGCCAGAGCTATCAAAACGGGGACAGGGTAATATCTAACTATGGCTACACCTTC. It codes for CASSQSYQNGDRVISNYGYTF.

This clonotype was recorded at least ten times. The chain has TRBV20-1 and TRBJ1-4, with D uncertain. The V gene lost 6 bases and the J gene lost 6 bases, with 14 bases spanning the gap. Germline V gene sequence: CDR1 DFQATT, CDR2 SNEGSKA (reference sequence). This CDR3 is 13 amino acids long. CDR3 sequence reads: CSASDARDEKLFF. DNA of the CDR3: TGCAGTGCCTCGGACGCCCGGGATGAAAAACTGTTTTTT.

In this sample, this clonotype is medium-sized. The chain has TRBV5-1 and TRBJ2-7; D gene unclear. Trimming removed 0 bases from V and 5 bases from J, with 9 bases in between. CDR1 is SGHRS, CDR2 YFSETQ, per germline. The CDR3 length is 13 residues. The CDR3 DNA is TGCGCCAGCAGCTTGGACAATAGGAACGAGCAGTACTTC. This codes for CASSLDNRNEQYF.

This clonotype was found many times. The CDR3 DNA reads as TGTGCCAGCTCACGGGGGTCTCCGGGCCTATACACTGAAGCTTTCTTT. It translates to CASSRGSPGLYTEAFF. V usage is TRBV18 and J usage is TRBJ1-1; D perhaps matches TRBD1 (5 bases). V lost 4 bases, J lost 3 bases, and 18 bases lay in between. The CDR3 totals 16 residues. The germline gives CDR1 KGHSH, CDR2 LQKENI.

In its sample, this clonotype was seen many times. V is TRBV20-1 and J is TRBJ1-1, with 9 bases aligning to TRBD1. CDR1 and CDR2 (germline): DFQATT, SNEGSKA (reference sequence). The CDR3 spans 12 residues. V lost 6 bases, J lost 4 bases, and 3 bases stayed unmatched. The CDR3 DNA follows: TGCAGTGCGAGGGACAGGGTCACTGAAGCTTTCTTT. It translates to CSARDRVTEAFF.